This T cell receptor beta chain was sequenced for a study of CD8+ T cells in alopecia areata. About the research overall: Severity among treated patients was scored by the percentage of scalp area affected. Notes on the study in general: Many of the expanded lesional clones endured in scalp and blood while on tofacitinib. More clonal than normal scalp was lesional scalp, particularly alopecia totalis/universalis.

Treatment indicated: oral pan-JAK inhibitor, 5-10 mg twice daily. Sorted out of PBMCs were CD4+ T cells and CD8+ T cells. V lost 2 bases and J 6 bases, leaving 12 bases between the germline ends. Looked up from germline, CDR1 is MGHDK and CDR2 is SYGVNS. There are 14 residues in the CDR3. There are a few counts of this clone. Its antigen remains unknown. The authors extracted RNA and reverse transcribed it into cDNA as the sequencing template. Measured with immunoSEQ multiplex PCR; TCRdb has only the in-frame clones, and not every one. The data show 200,000 or so clones, around two fifths seen once. This sample comprised CD4+ T cells sorted from blood, obtained at approximately week 34, from a patient treated with tofacitinib. This receptor was obtained from a human donor with alopecia areata. V and J are TRBV25-1 and TRBJ2-3, with D possibly matching TRBD1 (5 bases). The CDR3 loop is CASSEIGTGDTQYF. Written as DNA, the CDR3 is TGTGCCAGCAGTGAAATCGGTACAGGCGATACGCAGTATTTT. Full variable domain (remainder filled in from reference TRBV25-1 and TRBJ2-3): EADIYQTPRYLVIGTGKKITLECSQTMGHDKMYWYQQDPGMELHLIHYSYGVNSTEKGDLSSESTVSRIRTEHFPLTLESARPSHTSQYLCASSEIGTGDTQYFGPGTRLTVL.